Presented here are 2 T cell receptor beta chains from one specimen sequenced in a study of blood T cells in healthy people across ages. Combining a sample-barcoded 5' primer with a J-beta primer mix, a second PCR ran for 7 to 11 cycles. MiXCR, run by TCRdb on the 5' RACE reads, gives a single entry per CDR3 protein. The table lists about 560,000 distinct CDR3 sequences, about 29% of them singletons. The same sample was also studied in work on T cells of mothers and their children.

Sequencing used blood. The receptor source for this set is a boy between 2 and 10 years old in good health.

This chain uses TRBV29-1 with TRBJ1-1, with D perhaps TRBD1 (5 bases). The germline gives CDR1 SQVTM, CDR2 ANQGSEA. Deletions cut 4 bases from V and 6 bases from J, with 12 bases between. The CDR3 runs to 12 residues. Here the CDR3 reads CSVAGEGAEAFF. CDR3 in DNA: TGCAGCGTTGCGGGGGAGGGAGCTGAAGCTTTCTTT.

The chain employs TRBV4-1 and TRBJ2-4; TRBD2 agrees at 7 bases. The CDR3 extends over 17 amino acids. V dropped 3 bases and J dropped 3; count of bases not matched to a gene: 11. CDR1 MGHRA and CDR2 YSYEKL come from the germline V gene. CDR3 loop: CASSHAGGSGVKNIQYF. The CDR3 coding sequence is TGCGCCAGCAGCCATGCGGGCGGGAGCGGTGTCAAAAACATTCAGTACTTC.